This TCR beta chain originates from a study of response to subunit inactivated influenza vaccine. The CDR3 sequence is 13 residues long. V dropped 5 bases and J dropped 0 bases, with 7 bases sitting between them. The germline V gene has CDR1 SNHLY and CDR2 FYNNEI. TCRdb fed the RT-PCR reads into MiXCR, producing one record per CDR3 protein. The sample shows roughly 500,000 distinct CDR3 sequences, around a quarter of them seen only once. The same sample was also used in a study of T cells expressing NK-cell markers. Turning to that study: UMIs accompanied the 5'RACE template switching by which TCR beta cDNA was made. In sorted CD3+CD56+NKG2C+, CD3+CD56+NKG2C- and CD3+CD56-NKG2C+ T cells, TCR beta repertoires were obtained. Out of eight donors sequenced, seven tested HCMV-seropositive and the remaining one seronegative. The share of CD8+ T cells held by dominant NKG2C+ clonotypes was roughly 1.0-7.5% in several donors. A few donors showed these clonotypes also leading the CD3+CD56-NKG2C+ fraction.

The gene calls are TRBV2 and TRBJ1-2; D is unresolved. The receptor was derived from a man aged 45 to 65 who received an inactivated influenza vaccine. The material sequenced was CD4+ T cells sorted from PBMCs, taken 12 days after vaccination. CDR3 DNA sequence: TGTGCCAGCAGTTCGCAGGCTAACTATGGCTACACCTTC. It codes for CASSSQANYGYTF.